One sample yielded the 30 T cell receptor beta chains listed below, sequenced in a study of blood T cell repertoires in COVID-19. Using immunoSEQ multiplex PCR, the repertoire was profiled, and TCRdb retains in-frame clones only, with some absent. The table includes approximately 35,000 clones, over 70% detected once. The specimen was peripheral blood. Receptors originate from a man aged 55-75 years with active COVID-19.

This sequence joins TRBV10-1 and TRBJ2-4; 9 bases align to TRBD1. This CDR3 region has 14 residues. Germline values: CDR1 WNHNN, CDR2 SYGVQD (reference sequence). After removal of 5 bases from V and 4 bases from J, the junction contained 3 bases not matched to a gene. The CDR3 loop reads CASSSQGAKNIQYF. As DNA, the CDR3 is TGCGCCAGCAGTTCACAGGGGGCGAAAAACATTCAGTACTTC.

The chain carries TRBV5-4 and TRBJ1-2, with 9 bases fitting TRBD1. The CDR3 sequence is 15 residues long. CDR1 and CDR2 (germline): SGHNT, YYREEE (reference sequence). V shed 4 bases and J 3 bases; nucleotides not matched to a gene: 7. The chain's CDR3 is CASSRKQGADYGYTF. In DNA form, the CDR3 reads TGTGCCAGCAGCAGAAAACAGGGGGCGGACTATGGCTACACCTTC.

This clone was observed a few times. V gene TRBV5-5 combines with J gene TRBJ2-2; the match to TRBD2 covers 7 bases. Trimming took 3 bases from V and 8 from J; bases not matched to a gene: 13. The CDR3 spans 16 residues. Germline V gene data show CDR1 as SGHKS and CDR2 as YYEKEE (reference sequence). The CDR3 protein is CASSYQNAGAGGELFF. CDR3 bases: TGTGCCAGCAGCTATCAAAACGCGGGAGCCGGGGGGGAGCTGTTTTTT.

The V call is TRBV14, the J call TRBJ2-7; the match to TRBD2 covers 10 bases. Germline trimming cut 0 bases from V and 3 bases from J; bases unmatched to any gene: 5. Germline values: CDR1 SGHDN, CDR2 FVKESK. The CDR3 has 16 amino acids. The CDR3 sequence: CASSQDRLAGVYEQYF. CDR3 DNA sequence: TGTGCCAGCAGCCAAGACAGGCTAGCGGGAGTCTACGAGCAGTACTTC.

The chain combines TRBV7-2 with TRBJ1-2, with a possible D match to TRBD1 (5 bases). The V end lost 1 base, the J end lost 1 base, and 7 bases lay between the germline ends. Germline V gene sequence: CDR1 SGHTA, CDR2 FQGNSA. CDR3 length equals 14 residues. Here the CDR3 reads CASSLDRRNYGYTF. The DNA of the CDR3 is TGTGCCAGCAGCTTAGACAGGCGTAACTATGGCTACACCTTC.

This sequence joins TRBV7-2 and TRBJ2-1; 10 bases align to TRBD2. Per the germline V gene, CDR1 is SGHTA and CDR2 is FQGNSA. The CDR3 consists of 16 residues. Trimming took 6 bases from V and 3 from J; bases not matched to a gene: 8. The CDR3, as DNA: TGTGCCAGCAGAGCTAGCGGGAGTAACCTCTACAATGAGCAGTTCTTC. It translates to CASRASGSNLYNEQFF.

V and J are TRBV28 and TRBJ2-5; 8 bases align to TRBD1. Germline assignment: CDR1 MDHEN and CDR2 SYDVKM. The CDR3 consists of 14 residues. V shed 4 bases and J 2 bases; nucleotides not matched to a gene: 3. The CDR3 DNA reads TGTGCCAGCAGTTCCTGGGACAGGCAAGAGACCCAGTACTTC. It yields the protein CASSSWDRQETQYF.

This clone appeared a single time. DNA of the CDR3: TGTGCCAGTAGTATGAGGTCGGGAGTCCACGAGCAGTACTTC. Translating it yields CASSMRSGVHEQYF. The gene calls are TRBV19 and TRBJ2-7, with D possibly matching TRBD2 (6 bases). Germline CDR1 is LNHDA and CDR2 is SQIVND (reference sequence). This CDR3 comprises 14 residues. V was shortened by 3 bases and J by 5 bases, with 14 bases between the two germline ends.

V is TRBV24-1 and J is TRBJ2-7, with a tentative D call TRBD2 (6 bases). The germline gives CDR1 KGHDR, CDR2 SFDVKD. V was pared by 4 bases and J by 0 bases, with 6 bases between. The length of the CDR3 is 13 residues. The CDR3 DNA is TGTGCCACCAGTGACGGGAGCTCCTACGAGCAGTACTTC. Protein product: CATSDGSSYEQYF.

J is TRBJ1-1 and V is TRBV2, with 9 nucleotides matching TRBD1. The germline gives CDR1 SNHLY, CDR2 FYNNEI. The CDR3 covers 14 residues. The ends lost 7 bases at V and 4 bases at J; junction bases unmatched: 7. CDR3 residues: CASTGQGSITEAFF. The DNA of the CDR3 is TGTGCCAGCACGGGACAGGGATCGATCACTGAAGCTTTCTTT.

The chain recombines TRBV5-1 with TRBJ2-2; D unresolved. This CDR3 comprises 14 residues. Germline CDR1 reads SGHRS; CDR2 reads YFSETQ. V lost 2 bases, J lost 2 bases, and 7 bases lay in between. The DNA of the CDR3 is TGCGCCAGCAGCTTCGACACAAACACCGGGGAGCTGTTTTTT. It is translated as CASSFDTNTGELFF.

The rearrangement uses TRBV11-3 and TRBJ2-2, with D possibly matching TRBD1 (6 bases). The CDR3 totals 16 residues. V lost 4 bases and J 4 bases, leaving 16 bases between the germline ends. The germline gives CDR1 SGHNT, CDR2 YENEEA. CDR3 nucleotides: TGTGCCAGCAGCTCCCGGGACACCTTGGGCACCGGGGAGCTGTTTTTT. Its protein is CASSSRDTLGTGELFF.

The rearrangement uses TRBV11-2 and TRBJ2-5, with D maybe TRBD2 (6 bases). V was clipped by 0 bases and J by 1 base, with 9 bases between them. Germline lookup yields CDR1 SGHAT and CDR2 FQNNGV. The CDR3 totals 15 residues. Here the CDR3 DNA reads TGTGCCAGCAGCTTAGAACGGGGGACCCAAGAGACCCAGTACTTC. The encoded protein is CASSLERGTQETQYF.

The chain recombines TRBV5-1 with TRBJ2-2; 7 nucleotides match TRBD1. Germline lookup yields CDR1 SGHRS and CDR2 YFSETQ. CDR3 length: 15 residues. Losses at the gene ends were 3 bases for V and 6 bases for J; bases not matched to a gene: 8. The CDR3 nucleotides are TGCGCCAGCAGCTCCCACAGGGGAAAGTCCGGGGAGCTGTTTTTT. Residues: CASSSHRGKSGELFF.

The CDR3 is CSALTGGAETQYF. The CDR3 nucleotides read TGCAGCGCCTTGACAGGGGGTGCGGAGACCCAGTACTTC. The gene calls are TRBV29-1 and TRBJ2-5, with TRBD1 identical over 9 bases. The length of the CDR3 is 13 residues. V lost 7 bases and J lost 5; bases outside the gene matches: 8. Germline CDR1 and CDR2: SQVTM and ANQGSEA. Variable domain in full (rest from reference TRBV29-1 and TRBJ2-5): SAVISQKPSRDICQRGTSLTIQCQVDSQVTMMFWYRQQPGQSLTLIATANQGSEATYESGFVIDKFPISRPNLTFSTLTVSNMSPEDSSIYLCSALTGGAETQYFGPGTRLLVL.

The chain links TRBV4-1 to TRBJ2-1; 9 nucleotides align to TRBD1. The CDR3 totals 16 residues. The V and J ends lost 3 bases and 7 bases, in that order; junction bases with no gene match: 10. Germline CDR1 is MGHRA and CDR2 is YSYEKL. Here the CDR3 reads CASSQKDRGGRNEQFF. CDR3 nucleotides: TGCGCCAGCAGCCAGAAAGACAGGGGGGGGCGGAATGAGCAGTTCTTC.

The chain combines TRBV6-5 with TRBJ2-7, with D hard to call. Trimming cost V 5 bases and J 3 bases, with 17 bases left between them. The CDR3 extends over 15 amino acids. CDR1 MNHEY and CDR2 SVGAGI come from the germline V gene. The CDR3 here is CASSTPGSANYEQYF. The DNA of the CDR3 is TGTGCCAGCAGTACCCCCGGCAGCGCCAACTACGAGCAGTACTTC.

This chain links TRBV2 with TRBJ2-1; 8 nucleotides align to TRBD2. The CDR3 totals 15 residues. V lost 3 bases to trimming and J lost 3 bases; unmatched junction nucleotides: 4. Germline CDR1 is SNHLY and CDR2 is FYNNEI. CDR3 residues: CASSDFGRVYNEQFF. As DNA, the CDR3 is TGTGCCAGCAGTGATTTCGGGAGGGTCTACAATGAGCAGTTCTTC.

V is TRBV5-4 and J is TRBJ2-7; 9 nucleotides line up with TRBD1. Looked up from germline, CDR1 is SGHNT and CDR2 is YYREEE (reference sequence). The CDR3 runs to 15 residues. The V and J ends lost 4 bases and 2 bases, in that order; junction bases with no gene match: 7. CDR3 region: CASSPLDRGPYEQYF. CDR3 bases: TGTGCCAGCAGCCCGTTGGACAGGGGCCCCTACGAGCAGTACTTC.

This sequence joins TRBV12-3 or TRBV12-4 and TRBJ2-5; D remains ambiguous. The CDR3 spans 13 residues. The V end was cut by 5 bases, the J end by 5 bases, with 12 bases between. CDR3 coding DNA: TGTGCCAGCAGTCAGGTTCGGTGGGAGACCCAGTACTTC. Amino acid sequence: CASSQVRWETQYF.

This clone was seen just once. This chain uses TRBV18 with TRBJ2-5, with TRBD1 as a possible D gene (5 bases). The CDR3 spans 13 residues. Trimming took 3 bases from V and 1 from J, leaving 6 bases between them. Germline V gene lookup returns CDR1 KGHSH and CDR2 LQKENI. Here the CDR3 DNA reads TGTGCCAGCTCACCCAGGGCCCAAGAGACCCAGTACTTC. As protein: CASSPRAQETQYF.

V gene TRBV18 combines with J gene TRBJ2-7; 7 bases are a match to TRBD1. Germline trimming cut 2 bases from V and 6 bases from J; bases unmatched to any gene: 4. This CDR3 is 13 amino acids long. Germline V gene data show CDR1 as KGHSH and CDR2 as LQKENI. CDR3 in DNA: TGTGCCAGCTCACCAGATCACAGGGGCGAGCAGTACTTC. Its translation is CASSPDHRGEQYF.

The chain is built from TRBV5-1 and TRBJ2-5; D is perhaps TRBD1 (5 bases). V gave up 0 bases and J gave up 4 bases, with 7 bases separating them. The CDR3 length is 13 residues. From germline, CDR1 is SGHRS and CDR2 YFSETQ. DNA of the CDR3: TGCGCCAGCAGCTTGGTTGACAGAGAGACCCAGTACTTC. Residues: CASSLVDRETQYF.

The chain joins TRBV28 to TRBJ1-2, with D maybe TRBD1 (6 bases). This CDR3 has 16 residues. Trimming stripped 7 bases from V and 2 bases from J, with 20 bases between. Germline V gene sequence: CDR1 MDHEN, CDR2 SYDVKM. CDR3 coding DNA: TGTGCCAGCACCTCGGGGGGGGCGGGGGAGAACTATGGCTACACCTTC. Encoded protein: CASTSGGAGENYGYTF.

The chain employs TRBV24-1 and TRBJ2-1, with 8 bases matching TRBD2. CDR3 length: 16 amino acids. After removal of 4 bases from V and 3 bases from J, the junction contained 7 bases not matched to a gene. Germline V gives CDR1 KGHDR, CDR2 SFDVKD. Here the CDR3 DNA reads TGTGCCACCAGTGACTGGGTAGCGGGACTCTACAATGAGCAGTTCTTC. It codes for CATSDWVAGLYNEQFF.

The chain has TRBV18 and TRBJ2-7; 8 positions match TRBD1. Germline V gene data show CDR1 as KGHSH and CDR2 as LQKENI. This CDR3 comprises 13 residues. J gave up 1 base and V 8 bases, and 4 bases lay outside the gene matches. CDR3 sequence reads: CASTDRGSYEQYF. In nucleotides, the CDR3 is TGTGCCAGCACCGACAGGGGATCCTACGAGCAGTACTTC.

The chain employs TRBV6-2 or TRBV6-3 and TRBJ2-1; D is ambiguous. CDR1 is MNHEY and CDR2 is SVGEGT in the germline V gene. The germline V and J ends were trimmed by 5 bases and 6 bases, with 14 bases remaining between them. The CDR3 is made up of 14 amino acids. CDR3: CASSNQYSSNEQFF. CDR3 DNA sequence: TGTGCCAGCAGTAACCAGTATTCGTCCAATGAGCAGTTCTTC.

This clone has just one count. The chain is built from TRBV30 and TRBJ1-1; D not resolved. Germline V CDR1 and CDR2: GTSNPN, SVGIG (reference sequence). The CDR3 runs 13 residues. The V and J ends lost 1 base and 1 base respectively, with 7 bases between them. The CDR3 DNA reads TGTGCCTGGAGTGAACAGCAGAACACTGAAGCTTTCTTT. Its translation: CAWSEQQNTEAFF.

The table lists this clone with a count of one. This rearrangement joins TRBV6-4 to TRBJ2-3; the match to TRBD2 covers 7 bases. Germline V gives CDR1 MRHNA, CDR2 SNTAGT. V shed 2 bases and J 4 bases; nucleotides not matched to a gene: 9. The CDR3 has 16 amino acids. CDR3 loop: CASSDRGDTVPDTQYF. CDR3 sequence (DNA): TGTGCCAGCAGTGACCGGGGGGATACCGTCCCAGATACGCAGTATTTT.

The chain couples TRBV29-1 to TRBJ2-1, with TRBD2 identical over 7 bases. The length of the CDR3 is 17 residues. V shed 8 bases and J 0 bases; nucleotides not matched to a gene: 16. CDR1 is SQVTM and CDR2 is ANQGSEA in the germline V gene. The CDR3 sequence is CSLTGAGTISSYNEQFF. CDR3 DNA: TGCAGCCTCACCGGAGCGGGGACGATTAGCTCCTACAATGAGCAGTTCTTC.